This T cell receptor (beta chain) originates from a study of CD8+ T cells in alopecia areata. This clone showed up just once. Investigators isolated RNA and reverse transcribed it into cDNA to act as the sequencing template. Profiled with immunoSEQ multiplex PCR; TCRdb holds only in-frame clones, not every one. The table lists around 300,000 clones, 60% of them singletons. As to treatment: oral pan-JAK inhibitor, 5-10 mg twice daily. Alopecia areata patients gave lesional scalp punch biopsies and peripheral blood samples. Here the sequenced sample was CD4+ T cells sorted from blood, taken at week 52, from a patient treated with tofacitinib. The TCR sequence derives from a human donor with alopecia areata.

In DNA form, the CDR3 reads TGTGCCAGCAGCTTATTGCAGTCAGCCAGGGACTATGGCTACACCTTC. It is translated as CASSLLQSARDYGYTF. The chain combines TRBV7-9 with TRBJ1-2, with TRBD1 as a possible D gene (5 bases). Germline V gene data show CDR1 as SEHNR and CDR2 as FQNEAQ (reference sequence). The CDR3 sequence is 16 residues long. With 2 bases removed from V and 3 bases from J, the gap between germline ends came to 16 bases. The whole variable domain, remainder taken from reference TRBV7-9 and TRBJ1-2, is DTGVSQNPRHKITKRGQNVTFRCDPISEHNRLYWYRQTLGQGPEFLTYFQNEAQLEKSRLLSDRFSAERPKGSFSTLEIQRTEQGDSAMYLCASSLLQSARDYGYTFGSGTRLTVV.